Listed below are T cell receptor beta chains from one sample, sequenced in a study of T cell repertoires in cytomegalovirus infection. TCRdb redid the calling of the reads with MiXCR, one entry per CDR3 protein. This sample has 800,000 to 950,000 distinct CDR3 sequences, with around a third found just once. Antigens for these TCRs are unknown. Sequences were derived from cultured CD8+ T cells from PBMCs, sampled from culture after CMV antigen stimulation. These receptors originate from a human donor in good health (CMV status not recorded). Some clones in this sample may be carry-over from other donors' samples. CDR3s include the opening cysteine and the closing phenylalanine or tryptophan. A D gene is named only where the DNA matches it firmly. Some rows have no size entry. The others give once, few or many, or a class for an expanded clone.

j_gene | d_gene | abundance | v_gene | CDR3aa | CDR3nt
TRBJ1-1 | TRBD1 | many | TRBV24-1 | CATRARDSMNTEAFF | TGTGCCACCCGAGCCCGGGACAGCATGAACACTGAAGCTTTCTTT
TRBJ1-4 | TRBD1 | . | TRBV4-1 | CASSQGQGPEKLFF | TGCGCCAGCAGCCAGGGACAGGGACCTGAAAAACTGTTTTTT
TRBJ2-1 | . | . | TRBV27 | CASSLSAVVNEQFF | TGTGCCAGCAGTTTATCGGCCGTGGTCAATGAGCAGTTCTTC
TRBJ2-4 | TRBD1 | . | TRBV7-4 | CASSYRQGAKNIQYF | TGTGCCAGCAGCTACCGACAGGGGGCCAAAAACATTCAGTACTTC
TRBJ2-6 | TRBD2 | many | TRBV7-2 | CASSLRKRVPGLAGGLPGANVLTF | TGTGCCAGCAGCTTAAGAAAAAGGGTACCGGGACTAGCGGGGGGGCTCCCTGGGGCCAACGTCCTGACTTTC
TRBJ1-6 | TRBD1 | few | TRBV19 | CASLDRARGNSPLHF | TGTGCCAGTTTGGACAGGGCCCGTGGTAATTCACCCCTCCACTTT
TRBJ2-1 | TRBD2 | few | TRBV7-8 | CASSPTSGTRYNEQFF | TGTGCCAGCAGCCCTACCTCCGGGACTAGATACAATGAGCAGTTCTTC
TRBJ2-1 | TRBD2 | few | TRBV11-1 | CASSYAGVPYNEQFF | TGTGCCAGCAGTTACGCGGGGGTCCCCTACAATGAGCAGTTCTTC
TRBJ1-4 | . | . | TRBV7-9 | CASSLGRMGAPNEKLFF | TGTGCCAGCAGCTTAGGACGGATGGGTGCACCTAATGAAAAACTGTTTTTT
TRBJ2-2 | TRBD2 | many | TRBV7-2 | CASSLRLAGHPMAGELFF | TGTGCCAGCAGCTTACGGCTAGCGGGCCACCCGATGGCCGGGGAGCTGTTTTTT
TRBJ1-2 | . | few | TRBV6-2/TRBV6-3 | CASSPYRNDGYTF | TGTGCCAGCAGCCCCTACAGGAACGATGGCTACACCTTC
TRBJ1-1 | TRBD1 | . | TRBV7-6 | CASSPGTGNTETFF | TGTGCCAGCAGCCCTGGGACAGGGAACACTGAAACTTTCTTT
TRBJ1-6 | TRBD1 | . | TRBV2 | CASSLQGWGDSPLHF | TGTGCCAGCAGCCTACAGGGGTGGGGGGATTCACCCCTCCACTTT
TRBJ2-5 | TRBD2 | . | TRBV5-6 | CASSLGLAGGKTQYF | TGTGCCAGCAGCTTGGGACTAGCGGGGGGAAAGACCCAGTACTTC
TRBJ1-2 | . | few | TRBV6-2/TRBV6-3 | CASRNLDPAAGNYGYTF | TGTGCCAGCAGGAATCTGGATCCCGCCGCGGGTAACTATGGCTACACCTTC
TRBJ2-1 | . | few | TRBV29-1 | CSVWGYGGPNEQFF | TGCAGCGTTTGGGGTTATGGGGGACCCAATGAGCAGTTCTTC
TRBJ2-5 | . | many | TRBV7-2 | CASSSPLGGSAQETQYF | TGTGCCAGCAGCTCTCCCCTAGGGGGGTCCGCCCAAGAGACCCAGTACTTC
TRBJ2-2 | TRBD1 | few | TRBV7-3 | CASSFFPGQGGTGELFF | TGTGCCAGCAGCTTCTTCCCGGGACAGGGAGGGACCGGGGAGCTGTTTTTT
TRBJ1-1 | . | few | TRBV13 | CASSSRGWTEAFF | TGTGCCAGCAGCTCCCGTGGGTGGACTGAAGCTTTCTTT
TRBJ2-4 | TRBD1 | . | TRBV5-1 | CASSLTGQNIQYF | TGCGCCAGCAGCTTGACGGGACAGAACATTCAGTACTTC
TRBJ2-4 | TRBD1 | . | TRBV13 | CASSSRDRGNGNIQYF | TGTGCCAGCAGCTCCCGGGACAGGGGTAACGGAAACATTCAGTACTTC
TRBJ2-5 | TRBD2 | . | TRBV19 | CASSVASGGGETQYF | TGTGCCAGTAGTGTCGCTAGCGGGGGGGGGGAGACCCAGTACTTC
TRBJ2-1 | . | few | TRBV5-4 | CASSFLSPDEQFF | TGTGCCAGCAGCTTTTTGTCGCCGGATGAGCAGTTCTTC
TRBJ2-2 | . | . | TRBV7-6 | CASSSKDVVSGELFF | TGTGCTAGCAGCTCTAAGGACGTTGTTTCCGGGGAGCTGTTTTTT
TRBJ2-3 | . | . | TRBV4-3 | CASSQDRATGTGTDTQYF | TGCGCCAGCAGCCAAGATCGAGCCACCGGGACGGGCACAGATACGCAGTATTTT
TRBJ1-6 | . | once | TRBV5-3 | CASEVGSSPLHF | TGTGCCAGCGAGGTGGGGAGTTCACCCCTCCACTTT
TRBJ1-2 | . | . | TRBV3-1 | CASSQFGPGDPRDGYTF | TGTGCCAGCAGCCAATTTGGTCCAGGAGATCCACGCGATGGCTACACCTTC
TRBJ1-6 | TRBD1 | . | TRBV4-2 | CASSPGQGASPLHF | TGTGCCAGCAGCCCCGGACAGGGGGCTTCACCCCTCCACTTT
TRBJ2-5 | TRBD2 | few | TRBV19 | CASSMLAGVQETQYF | TGTGCCAGTAGTATGCTAGCGGGGGTGCAAGAGACCCAGTACTTC
TRBJ1-2 | TRBD1 | . | TRBV6-1 | CAIPGQAMDGYTF | TGTGCCATCCCGGGACAGGCGATGGATGGCTACACCTTC
TRBJ1-5 | . | . | TRBV19 | CASSISGEGNQPQHF | TGTGCCAGTAGTATCTCAGGGGAGGGCAATCAGCCCCAGCATTTT
TRBJ1-2 | . | . | TRBV4-1 | CASSRRGSLDYSYTF | TGCGCCAGCAGCCGTCGAGGGAGTCTCGACTATAGCTACACCTTC
TRBJ2-1 | . | many | TRBV7-8 | CASSFLALYNEQFF | TGTGCCAGCAGCTTCTTAGCGCTCTACAATGAGCAGTTCTTC
TRBJ1-1 | . | few | TRBV6-2/TRBV6-3 | CASSYGAERLNTEAFF | TGTGCCAGCAGTTACGGGGCAGAACGCTTGAACACTGAAGCTTTCTTT
TRBJ1-1 | . | . | TRBV27 | CASSFAKASFTEAFF | TGTGCCAGCAGTTTCGCTAAGGCATCCTTTACTGAAGCTTTCTTT
TRBJ1-1 | . | . | TRBV5-1 | CASSSKEGMNTEAFF | TGCGCCAGCAGCTCAAAAGAGGGTATGAACACTGAAGCTTTCTTT
TRBJ1-4 | . | . | TRBV11-1 | CASSLHRRVDEKLFF | TGTGCCAGCAGCTTACACAGGCGAGTCGATGAAAAACTGTTTTTT
TRBJ2-1 | . | . | TRBV28 | CASRRGGDLSNEQFF | TGTGCCAGCCGTAGGGGGGGTGACCTCTCGAATGAGCAGTTCTTC
TRBJ2-1 | . | few | TRBV2 | CASSELAGVRSNEQFF | TGTGCCAGCAGTGAACTGGCCGGGGTGCGGTCCAATGAGCAGTTCTTC
TRBJ1-1 | . | few | TRBV10-3 | CAISTGLQPSTF | TGTGCCATCAGTACAGGGCTTCAACCATCGACGTTT
TRBJ1-1 | . | . | TRBV7-9 | CASSFVDREGAFF | TGTGCCAGCAGCTTTGTAGACCGGGAGGGAGCTTTCTTT
TRBJ1-1 | . | few | TRBV10-3 | CAIQPGQTNTEAFF | TGTGCCATTCAACCGGGACAAACGAACACTGAAGCTTTCTTT
TRBJ1-1 | . | . | TRBV27 | CASSLGMQGTEAFF | TGTGCCAGCAGTTTAGGCATGCAGGGCACTGAAGCTTTCTTT
TRBJ2-5 | TRBD2 | few | TRBV6-1 | CAAGESPRETQYF | TGTGCGGCGGGGGAGTCCCCCCGAGAGACCCAGTACTTC
TRBJ2-2 | TRBD2 | few | TRBV24-1 | CATSDNSGGATAGELFF | TGTGCCACCAGTGACAATAGCGGGGGGGCCACCGCCGGGGAGCTGTTTTTT
TRBJ2-1 | . | many | TRBV14 | CASSQDGGINEQFF | TGTGCCAGCAGCCAAGATGGTGGAATCAATGAGCAGTTCTTC
TRBJ2-1 | . | . | TRBV10-3 | CAISEFPDSSYNEQFF | TGTGCCATCAGTGAGTTTCCGGACAGCTCCTACAATGAGCAGTTCTTC
TRBJ2-7 | . | many | TRBV7-2 | CASSRLGTGTDYEQYF | TGTGCCAGCAGCAGACTCGGGACTGGAACAGACTACGAGCAGTACTTC
TRBJ2-3 | TRBD1 | . | TRBV4-1 | CASSQNRGDTQYF | TGCGCCAGCAGCCAGAACAGGGGAGATACGCAGTATTTT
TRBJ1-2 | . | . | TRBV5-4 | CASSFGRWAQNYGYTF | TGTGCCAGCAGCTTCGGCCGGTGGGCGCAGAACTATGGCTACACCTTC
TRBJ2-2 | . | few | TRBV19 | CASSITAGASGELFF | TGTGCCAGTAGTATAACCGCAGGGGCCTCCGGGGAGCTGTTTTTT
TRBJ2-7 | TRBD1 | many | TRBV7-6 | CASSSSTGNVYEQYF | TGTGCCAGCAGCTCCTCGACAGGGAACGTCTACGAGCAGTACTTC